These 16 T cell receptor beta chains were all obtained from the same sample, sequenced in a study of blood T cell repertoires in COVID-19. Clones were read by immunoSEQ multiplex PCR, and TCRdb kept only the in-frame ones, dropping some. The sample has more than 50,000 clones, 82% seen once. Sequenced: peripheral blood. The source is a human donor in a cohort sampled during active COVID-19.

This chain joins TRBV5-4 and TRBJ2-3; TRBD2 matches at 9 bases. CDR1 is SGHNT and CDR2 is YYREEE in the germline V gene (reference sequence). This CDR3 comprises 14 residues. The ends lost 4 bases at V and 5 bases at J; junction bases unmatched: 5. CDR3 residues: CASSQAGGIDTQYF. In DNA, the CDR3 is TGTGCCAGCAGCCAAGCGGGGGGAATAGATACGCAGTATTTT.

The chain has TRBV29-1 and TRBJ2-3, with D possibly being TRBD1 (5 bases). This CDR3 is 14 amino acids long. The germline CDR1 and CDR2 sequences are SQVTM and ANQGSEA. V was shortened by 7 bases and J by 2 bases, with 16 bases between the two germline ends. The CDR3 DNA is TGCAGCGCTAGACAACTGGGGCTCACAGATACGCAGTATTTT. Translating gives CSARQLGLTDTQYF.

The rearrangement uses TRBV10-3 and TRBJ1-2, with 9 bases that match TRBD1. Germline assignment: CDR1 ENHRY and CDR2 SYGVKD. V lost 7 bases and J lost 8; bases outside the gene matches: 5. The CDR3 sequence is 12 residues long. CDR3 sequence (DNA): TGTGCCATCATGAACAGGGGGCAAGGCTACACCTTC. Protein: CAIMNRGQGYTF.

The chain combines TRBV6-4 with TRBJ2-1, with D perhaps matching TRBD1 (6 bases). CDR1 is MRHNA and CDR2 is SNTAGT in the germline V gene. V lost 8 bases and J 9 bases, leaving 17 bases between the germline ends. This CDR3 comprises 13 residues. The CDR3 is CASGAVVGAEQFF. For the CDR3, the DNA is TGTGCCAGCGGAGCAGTTGTGGGGGCTGAGCAGTTCTTC.

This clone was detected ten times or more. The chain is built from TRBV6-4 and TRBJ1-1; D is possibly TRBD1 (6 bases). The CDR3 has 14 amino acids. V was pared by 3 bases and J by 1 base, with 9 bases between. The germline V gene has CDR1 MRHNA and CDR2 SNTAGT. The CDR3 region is CASSEKGENTEAFF. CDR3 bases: TGTGCCAGCAGTGAGAAGGGGGAGAACACTGAAGCTTTCTTT.

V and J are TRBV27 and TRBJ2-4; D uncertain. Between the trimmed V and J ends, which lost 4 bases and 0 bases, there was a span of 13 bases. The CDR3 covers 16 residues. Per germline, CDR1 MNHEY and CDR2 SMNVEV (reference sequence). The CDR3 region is CASSSPAKLAKNIQYF. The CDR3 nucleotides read TGTGCCAGCAGTTCCCCCGCGAAACTAGCCAAAAACATTCAGTACTTC.

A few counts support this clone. The CDR3 here is CASTLRSTDTQYF. In DNA, the CDR3 is TGTGCCAGCACCCTCCGGAGCACAGATACGCAGTATTTT. The chain recombines TRBV2 with TRBJ2-3, with unresolved D. CDR3 length: 13 residues. The germline gives CDR1 SNHLY, CDR2 FYNNEI. Trimming removed 7 bases at V and 0 bases at J, with 8 bases between.

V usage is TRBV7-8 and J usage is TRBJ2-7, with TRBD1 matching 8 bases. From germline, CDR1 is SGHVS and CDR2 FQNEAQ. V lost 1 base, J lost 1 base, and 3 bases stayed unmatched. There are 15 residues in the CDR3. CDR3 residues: CASSLDRGKSYEQYV. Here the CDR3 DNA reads TGTGCCAGCAGCTTAGACAGGGGGAAGTCCTACGAGCAGTACGTC.

As DNA, the CDR3 is TGTGCCAGCACCGGCGGGCTTTCCTATGGCTACACCTTC. Protein sequence: CASTGGLSYGYTF. This chain connects TRBV12-3 or TRBV12-4 to TRBJ1-2; no reliable D call. The ends were cut back, 7 bases at V and 4 bases at J, with 13 bases in the middle. The CDR3 consists of 13 residues.

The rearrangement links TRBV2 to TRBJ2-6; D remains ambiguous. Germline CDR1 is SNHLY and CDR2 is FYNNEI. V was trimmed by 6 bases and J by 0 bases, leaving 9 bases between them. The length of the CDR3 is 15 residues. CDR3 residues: CASSGLASGANVLTF. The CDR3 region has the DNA TGTGCCAGCAGCGGGTTAGCCTCTGGGGCCAACGTCCTGACTTTC.

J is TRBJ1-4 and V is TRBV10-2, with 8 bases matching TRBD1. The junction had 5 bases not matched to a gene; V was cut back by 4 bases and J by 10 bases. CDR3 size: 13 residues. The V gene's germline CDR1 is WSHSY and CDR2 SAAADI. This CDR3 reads CASSGQGAAKLFF. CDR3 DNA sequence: TGCGCCAGCAGTGGTCAGGGGGCCGCAAAACTGTTTTTT.

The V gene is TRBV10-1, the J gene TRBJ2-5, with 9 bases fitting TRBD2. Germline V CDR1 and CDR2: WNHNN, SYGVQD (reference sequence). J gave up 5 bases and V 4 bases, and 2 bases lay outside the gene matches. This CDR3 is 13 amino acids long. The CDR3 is CASSVGLAETQYF. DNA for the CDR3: TGCGCCAGCAGTGTAGGACTAGCGGAGACCCAGTACTTC.

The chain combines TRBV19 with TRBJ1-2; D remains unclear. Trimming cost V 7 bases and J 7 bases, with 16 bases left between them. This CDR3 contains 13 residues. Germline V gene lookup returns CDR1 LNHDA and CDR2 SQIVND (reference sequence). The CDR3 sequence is CASTRGRAGGYTF. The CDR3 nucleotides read TGTGCCAGTACCCGGGGTCGGGCTGGTGGCTACACCTTC. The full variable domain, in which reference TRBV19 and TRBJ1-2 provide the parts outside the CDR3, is DGGITQSPKYLFRKEGQNVTLSCEQNLNHDAMYWYRQDPGQGLRLIYYSQIVNDFQKGDIAEGYSVSREKKESFPLTVTSAQKNPTAFYLCASTRGRAGGYTFGSGTRLTVV.

CDR3 loop: CSARDIDTQYF. DNA of the CDR3: TGCAGTGCTAGAGACATAGATACGCAGTATTTT. The chain employs TRBV20-1 and TRBJ2-3; D gene uncertain. Germline lookup yields CDR1 DFQATT and CDR2 SNEGSKA (reference sequence). The CDR3 has 11 amino acids. V was trimmed by 0 bases and J by 5 bases, leaving 3 bases between them.

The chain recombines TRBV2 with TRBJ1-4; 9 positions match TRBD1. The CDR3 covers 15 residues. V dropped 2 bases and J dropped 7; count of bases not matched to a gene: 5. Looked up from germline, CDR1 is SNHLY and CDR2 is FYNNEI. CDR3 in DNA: TGTGCCAGCAGTGAAACGGGACAGGGTGGTGAAAAACTGTTTTTT. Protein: CASSETGQGGEKLFF. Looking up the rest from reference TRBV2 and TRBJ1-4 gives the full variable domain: EPEVTQTPSHQVTQMGQEVILRCVPISNHLYFYWYRQILGQKVEFLVSFYNNEISEKSEIFDDQFSVERPDGSNFTLKIRSTKLEDSAMYFCASSETGQGGEKLFFGSGTQLSVL.

This CDR3 reads CASRSERETQYF. The CDR3 coding sequence is TGCGCCAGCCGGTCCGAACGGGAGACCCAGTACTTC. V gene TRBV5-1 combines with J gene TRBJ2-5; D gene unclear. The germline V gene has CDR1 SGHRS and CDR2 YFSETQ. CDR3 length: 12 amino acids. V gave up 7 bases and J gave up 5 bases, with 12 bases separating them.